This T cell receptor (beta chain) was observed in a study of blood T cell repertoires in COVID-19. As for the study in general: Sites in the United States, Italy and Spain provided acute and convalescent COVID-19 samples. T cells, B-cell-depleted T cells, or PBMCs supplied cDNA or gDNA.

CDR1 is MDHEN and CDR2 is SYDVKM in the germline V gene. The CDR3 extends over 14 amino acids. The V end was cut by 5 bases, the J end by 7 bases, with 18 bases between. In the authors' workflow: Estimation of nucleated cell counts relied on the amplification of reference gene primers. Clones were sequenced by immunoSEQ multiplex PCR, and TCRdb holds only the in-frame ones, with some missing. D and trimming were read from the DNA, whereas the V and J calls and clone size are those reported in that table. The sample holds some 7,700 clones, approximately 88% seen once. The clonotype originates from a human donor in a cohort sampled during active COVID-19. The sequenced material came from peripheral blood. The rearrangement uses TRBV28 and TRBJ2-7; D not resolved. CDR3 in amino acids: CASSPRARSREQYF. CDR3 nucleotide sequence: TGTGCCAGCAGTCCCCGAGCTAGGAGTCGGGAGCAGTACTTC. Variable domain in full (rest from reference TRBV28 and TRBJ2-7): DVKVTQSSRYLVKRTGEKVFLECVQDMDHENMFWYRQDPGLGLRLIYFSYDVKMKEKGDIPEGYSVSREKKERFSLILESASTNQTSMYLCASSPRARSREQYFGPGTRLTVT.